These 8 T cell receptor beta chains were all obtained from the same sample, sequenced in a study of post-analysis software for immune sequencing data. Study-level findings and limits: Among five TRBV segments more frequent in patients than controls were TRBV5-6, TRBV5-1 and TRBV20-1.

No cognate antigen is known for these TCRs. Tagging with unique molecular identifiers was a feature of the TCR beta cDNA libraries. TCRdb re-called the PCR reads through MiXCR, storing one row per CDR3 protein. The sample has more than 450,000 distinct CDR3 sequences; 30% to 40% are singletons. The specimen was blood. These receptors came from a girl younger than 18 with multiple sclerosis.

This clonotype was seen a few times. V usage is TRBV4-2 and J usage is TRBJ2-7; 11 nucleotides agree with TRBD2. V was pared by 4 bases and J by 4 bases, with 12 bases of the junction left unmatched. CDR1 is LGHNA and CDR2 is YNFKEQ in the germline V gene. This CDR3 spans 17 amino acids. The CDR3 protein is CASSPDHWTSGYYEQYF. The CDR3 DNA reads TGTGCCAGCAGCCCAGACCACTGGACTAGCGGGTATTACGAGCAGTACTTC.

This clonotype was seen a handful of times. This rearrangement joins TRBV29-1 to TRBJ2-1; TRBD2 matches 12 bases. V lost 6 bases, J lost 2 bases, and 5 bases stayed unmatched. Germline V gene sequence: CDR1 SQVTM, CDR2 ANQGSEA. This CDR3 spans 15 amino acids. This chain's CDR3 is CSVSGTSGPYNEQFF. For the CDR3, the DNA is TGCAGCGTAAGTGGGACTAGCGGGCCCTACAATGAGCAGTTCTTC.

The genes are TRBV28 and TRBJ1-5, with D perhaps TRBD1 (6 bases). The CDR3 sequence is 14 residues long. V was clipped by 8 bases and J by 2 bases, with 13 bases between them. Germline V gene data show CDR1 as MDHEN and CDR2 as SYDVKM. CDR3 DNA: TGTGCCAGCCTCTTAGGGGGGGGCAATCAGCCCCAGCATTTT. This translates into CASLLGGGNQPQHF.

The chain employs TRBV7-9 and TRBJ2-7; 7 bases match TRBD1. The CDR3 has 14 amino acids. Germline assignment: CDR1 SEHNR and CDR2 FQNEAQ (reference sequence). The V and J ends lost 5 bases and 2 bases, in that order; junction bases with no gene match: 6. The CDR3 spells CASSQQGTPYEQYF. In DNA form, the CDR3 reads TGTGCCAGCAGCCAACAGGGGACACCCTACGAGCAGTACTTC.

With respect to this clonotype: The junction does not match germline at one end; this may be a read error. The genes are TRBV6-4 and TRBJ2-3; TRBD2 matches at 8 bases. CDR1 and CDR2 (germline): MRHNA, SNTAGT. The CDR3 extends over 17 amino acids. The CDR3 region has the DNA TGTGCCAGCAGTGACTCCCCGGGCGGGGGGCGGGCAGATATGCAGTATTTT. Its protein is CASSDSPGGGRADMQYF.

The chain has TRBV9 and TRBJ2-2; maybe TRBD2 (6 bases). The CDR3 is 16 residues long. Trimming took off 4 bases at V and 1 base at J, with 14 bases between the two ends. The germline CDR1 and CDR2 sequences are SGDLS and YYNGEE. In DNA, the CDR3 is TGTGCCAGCAGCCCTCTGGGTAGCGGGAACACCGGGGAGCTGTTTTTT. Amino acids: CASSPLGSGNTGELFF. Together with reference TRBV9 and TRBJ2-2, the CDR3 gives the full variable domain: DSGVTQTPKHLITATGQRVTLRCSPRSGDLSVYWYQQSLDQGLQFLIQYYNGEERAKGNILERFSAQQFPDLHSELNLSSLELGDSALYFCASSPLGSGNTGELFFGEGSRLTVL.

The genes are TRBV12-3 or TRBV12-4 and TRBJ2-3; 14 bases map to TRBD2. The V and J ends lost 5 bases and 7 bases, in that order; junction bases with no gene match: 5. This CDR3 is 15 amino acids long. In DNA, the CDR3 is TGTGCCAGCAGTCAAGGGACTAGCGGGGGTTATACGCAGTATTTT. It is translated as CASSQGTSGGYTQYF.

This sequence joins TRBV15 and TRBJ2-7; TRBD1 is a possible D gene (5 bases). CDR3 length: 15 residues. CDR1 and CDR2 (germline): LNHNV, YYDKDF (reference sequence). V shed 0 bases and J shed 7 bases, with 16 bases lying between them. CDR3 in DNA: TGTGCCACCAGCAGAGATCCAGGGTTCCACAATGAGCAGTACTTC. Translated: CATSRDPGFHNEQYF.